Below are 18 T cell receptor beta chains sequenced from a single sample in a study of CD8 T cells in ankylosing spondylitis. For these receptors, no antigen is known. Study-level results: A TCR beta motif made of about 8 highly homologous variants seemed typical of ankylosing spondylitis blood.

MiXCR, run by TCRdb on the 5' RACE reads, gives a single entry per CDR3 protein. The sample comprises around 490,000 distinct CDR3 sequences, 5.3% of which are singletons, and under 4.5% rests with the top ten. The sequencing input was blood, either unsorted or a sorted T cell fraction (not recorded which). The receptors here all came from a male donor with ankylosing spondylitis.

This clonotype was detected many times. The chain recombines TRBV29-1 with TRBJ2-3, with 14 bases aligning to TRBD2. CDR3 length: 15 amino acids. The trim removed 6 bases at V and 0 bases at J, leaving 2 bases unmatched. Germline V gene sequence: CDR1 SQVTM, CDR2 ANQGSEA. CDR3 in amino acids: CSVGLAGGSTDTQYF. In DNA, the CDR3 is TGCAGCGTCGGACTAGCGGGAGGAAGCACAGATACGCAGTATTTT.

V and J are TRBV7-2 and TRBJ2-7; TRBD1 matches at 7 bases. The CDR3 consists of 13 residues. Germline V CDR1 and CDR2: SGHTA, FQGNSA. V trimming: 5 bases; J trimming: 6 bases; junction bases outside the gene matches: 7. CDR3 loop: CASSQRQGFEQYF. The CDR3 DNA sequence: TGTGCCAGCAGCCAAAGACAGGGTTTCGAGCAGTACTTC.

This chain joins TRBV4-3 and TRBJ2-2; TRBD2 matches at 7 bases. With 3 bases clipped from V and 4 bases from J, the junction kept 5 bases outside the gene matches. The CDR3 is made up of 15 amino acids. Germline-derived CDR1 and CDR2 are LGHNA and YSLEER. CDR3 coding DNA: TGCGCCAGCAGCCAGGGTGGGGGGGGCACCGGGGAGCTGTTTTTT. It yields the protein CASSQGGGGTGELFF.

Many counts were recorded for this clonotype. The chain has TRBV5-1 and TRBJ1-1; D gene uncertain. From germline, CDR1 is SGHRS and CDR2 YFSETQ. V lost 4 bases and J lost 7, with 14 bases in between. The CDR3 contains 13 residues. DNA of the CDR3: TGCGCCAGCAGCCAACATCGAGGGAGTGAAGCTTTCTTT. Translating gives CASSQHRGSEAFF.

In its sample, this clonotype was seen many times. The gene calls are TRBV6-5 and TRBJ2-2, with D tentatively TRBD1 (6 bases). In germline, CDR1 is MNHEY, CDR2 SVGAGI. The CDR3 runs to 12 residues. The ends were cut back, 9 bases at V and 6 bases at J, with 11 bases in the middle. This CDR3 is CASNRVPGELFF. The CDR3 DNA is TGTGCCAGTAACAGGGTCCCCGGGGAGCTGTTTTTT.

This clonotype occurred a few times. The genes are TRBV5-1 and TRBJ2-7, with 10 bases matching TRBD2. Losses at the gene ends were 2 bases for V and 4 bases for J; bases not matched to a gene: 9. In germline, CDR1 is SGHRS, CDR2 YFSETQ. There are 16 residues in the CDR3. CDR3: CASSFGSSGRKYEQYF. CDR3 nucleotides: TGCGCCAGCAGCTTCGGGTCTAGCGGGAGAAAATACGAGCAGTACTTC.

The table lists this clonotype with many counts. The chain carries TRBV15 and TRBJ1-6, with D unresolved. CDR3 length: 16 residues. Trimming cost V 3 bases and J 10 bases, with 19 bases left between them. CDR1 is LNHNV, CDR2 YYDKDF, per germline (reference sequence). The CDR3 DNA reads TGTGCCACCAGCAGGGATCCCTCGGGCCGGTGGTCACCCCTCCACTTT. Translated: CATSRDPSGRWSPLHF.

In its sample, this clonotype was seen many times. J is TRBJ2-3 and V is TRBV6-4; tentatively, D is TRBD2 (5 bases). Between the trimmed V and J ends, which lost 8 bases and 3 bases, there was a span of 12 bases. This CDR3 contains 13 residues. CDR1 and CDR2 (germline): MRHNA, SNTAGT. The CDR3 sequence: CASADGDTDTQYF. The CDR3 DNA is TGTGCCAGCGCGGACGGGGATACAGATACGCAGTATTTT.

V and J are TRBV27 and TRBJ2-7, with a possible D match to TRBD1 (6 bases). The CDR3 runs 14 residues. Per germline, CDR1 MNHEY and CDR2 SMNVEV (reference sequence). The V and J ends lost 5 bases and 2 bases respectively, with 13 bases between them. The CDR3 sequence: CASSPRQDTYEQYF. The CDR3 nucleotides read TGTGCCAGCAGTCCGAGACAGGACACCTACGAGCAGTACTTC.

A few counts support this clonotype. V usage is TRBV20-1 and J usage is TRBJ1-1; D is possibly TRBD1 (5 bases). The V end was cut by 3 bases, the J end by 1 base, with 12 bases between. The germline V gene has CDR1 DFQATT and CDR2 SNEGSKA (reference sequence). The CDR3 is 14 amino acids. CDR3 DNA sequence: TGCAGTGCTAGTGCCCCCGGGGGGAACACTGAAGCTTTCTTT. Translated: CSASAPGGNTEAFF.

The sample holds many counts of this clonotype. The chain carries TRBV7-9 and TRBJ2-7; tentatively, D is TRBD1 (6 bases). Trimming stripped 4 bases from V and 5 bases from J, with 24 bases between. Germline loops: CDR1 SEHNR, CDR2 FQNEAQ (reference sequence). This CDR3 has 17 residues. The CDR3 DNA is TGTGCCAGCAGCTCAAATAAACAGGGCCCGAGTAGGAACGAGCAGTACTTC. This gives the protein CASSSNKQGPSRNEQYF.

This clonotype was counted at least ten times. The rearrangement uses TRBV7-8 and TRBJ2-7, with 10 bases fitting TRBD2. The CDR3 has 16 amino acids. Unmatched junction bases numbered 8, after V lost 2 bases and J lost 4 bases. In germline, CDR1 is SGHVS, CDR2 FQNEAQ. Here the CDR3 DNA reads TGTGCCAGCAGCTTATTCCGACTAGCGGGCGCATACGAGCAGTACTTC. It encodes CASSLFRLAGAYEQYF. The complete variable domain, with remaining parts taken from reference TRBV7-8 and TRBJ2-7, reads GAGVSQSPRYKVAKRGQDVALRCDPISGHVSLFWYQQALGQGPEFLTYFQNEAQLDKSGLPSDRFFAERPEGSVSTLKIQRTQQEDSAVYLCASSLFRLAGAYEQYFGPGTRLTVT.

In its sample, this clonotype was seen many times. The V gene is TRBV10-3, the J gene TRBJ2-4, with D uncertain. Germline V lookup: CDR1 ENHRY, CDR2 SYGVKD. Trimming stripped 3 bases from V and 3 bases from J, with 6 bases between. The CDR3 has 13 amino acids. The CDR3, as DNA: TGTGCCATCAGTGAAGGAGTCAAAAACATTCAGTACTTC. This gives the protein CAISEGVKNIQYF.

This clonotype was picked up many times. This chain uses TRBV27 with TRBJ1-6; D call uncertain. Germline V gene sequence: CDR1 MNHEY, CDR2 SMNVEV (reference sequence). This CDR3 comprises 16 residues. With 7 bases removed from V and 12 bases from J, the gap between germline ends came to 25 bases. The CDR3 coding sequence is TGTGCCAGCATCCCTAGGTGTGACGAGGTTGAAGAACCCCTCCACTTT. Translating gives CASIPRCDEVEEPLHF.

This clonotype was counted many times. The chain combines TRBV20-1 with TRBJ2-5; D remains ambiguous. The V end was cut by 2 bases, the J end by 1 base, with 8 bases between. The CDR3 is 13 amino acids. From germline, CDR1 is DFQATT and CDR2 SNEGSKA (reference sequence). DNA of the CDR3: TGCAGTGCTAGACGGCGGAGCCAAGAGACCCAGTACTTC. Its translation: CSARRRSQETQYF.

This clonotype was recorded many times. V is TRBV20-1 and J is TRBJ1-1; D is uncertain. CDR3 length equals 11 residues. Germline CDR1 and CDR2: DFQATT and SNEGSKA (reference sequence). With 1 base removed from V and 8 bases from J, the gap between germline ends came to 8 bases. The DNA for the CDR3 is TGCAGTGCTAGAGGACCCTCGGAAGCTTTCTTT. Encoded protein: CSARGPSEAFF.

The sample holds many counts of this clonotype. DNA of the CDR3: TGTGCCATCAGTGAGTCCCGGGAAAAACTGTTTTTT. Amino acids: CAISESREKLFF. This chain connects TRBV10-3 to TRBJ1-4; D uncertain. The CDR3 is 12 amino acids. Trimming took off 0 bases at V and 8 bases at J, with 4 bases between the two ends. Germline V gene data show CDR1 as ENHRY and CDR2 as SYGVKD.

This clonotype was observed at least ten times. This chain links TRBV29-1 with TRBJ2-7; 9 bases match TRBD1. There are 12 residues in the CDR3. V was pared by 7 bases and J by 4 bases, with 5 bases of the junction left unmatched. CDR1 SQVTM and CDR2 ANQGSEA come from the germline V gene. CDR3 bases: TGCAGCGCCGGGACAGGGTCTTACGAGCAGTACTTC. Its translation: CSAGTGSYEQYF.